This T cell receptor (beta chain) stems from a study of T cells after yellow fever vaccination. General observations from the study: Repertoires obtained by FACS sorting could include abundant clonotypes that entered as contaminants from the bulk population. Most clones from primary vaccination were detected again post-booster (roughly 95% CD4, around 88% CD8).

The CDR3 runs 13 residues. The junction had 2 bases not matched to a gene; V was cut back by 3 bases and J by 4 bases. From germline, CDR1 is LGHNA and CDR2 YNFKEQ. TCR cDNA was made by 5'RACE template switching, adding a universal primer site and UMIs. One entry per CDR3 protein results from TCRdb running MiXCR on the 5' RACE reads. Here the sample spans some 99,000 distinct CDR3 sequences, about 6% being singletons. Regarding this clonotype: Its antigen is unknown.

The clonotype originates from a man between 18 and 29 years old who received the YFV17D yellow fever vaccine. The chain joins TRBV4-2 to TRBJ2-7; 8 bases are shared with TRBD1. The sample consisted of CD8+ T cells sorted from PBMCs, taken 10 days after the yellow fever booster vaccination. The CDR3 DNA reads as TGTGCCAGCAGCCATGACAGGGGTTACGAGCAGTACTTC. It encodes CASSHDRGYEQYF.